Reported below is one TCR beta chain. Its cognate antigen has yet to be identified. No base quality values were provided; no much bigger clone lies one nucleotide off. The record originates from a study of PD-1 blockade in classical Hodgkin lymphoma (dated by TCRdb to the early 2020s). With regard to the full study: Nivolumab dosing was 3 mg/kg intravenously every 2 weeks, continuing until either disease progression or unacceptable toxicity. The study used CyTOF and TCR beta sequencing to define a peripheral blood immune signature of response to PD-1 blockade in classical Hodgkin lymphoma.

Genomic DNA was isolated using the Qiagen DNeasy kit from unsorted PBMCs as well as from negatively selected CD4+ and CD8+ fractions. TCR beta CDR3 regions were amplified by immunoSEQ multiplex PCR using primers annealing to V and J segments. A synthetic immune receptor repertoire was used to minimize amplification bias, and remaining bias was computationally removed after sequencing. The original pipeline was this. Repertoire diversity was quantified as the Shannon entropy index using custom Python scripts. Unsorted, CD4+ and CD8+ repertoires were examined separately, except in combined analyses, for which CD4+ and CD8+ sequences were merged in silico. A clone was considered expanded if an increase in frequency of at least 2-fold after treatment relative to C1D1 was found, and a pseudocount of 0.5 was applied to clones undetected at baseline. Singleton clones were defined as clones with 0 or 1 copy at C1D1, and non-singleton clones were defined as clones with 2 or more copies. Clones expanded in unsorted samples were annotated as CD4+, CD8+ or unknown by matching protein sequences in sorted samples from the same patient. Wilcoxon tests were applied to paired samples to test diversity changes from C1D1 to C4D1. TCRdb stores this immuneACCESS table with in-frame sequences only. Part of the clones is absent; in the studies checked, under half of the shortfall reflects unresolved V genes, and no reason is known for the rest. Clonal size and the V and J genes are those of that table, whereas D and trimming came from the DNA. The sample table holds about 21,000 clones, of which about 88% were seen once. Clones ranked in the top ten supply approximately 4.5% of the sample.

On the study overall, not on this receptor specifically: Newly diagnosed patients were reported to have lower baseline TCR diversity than healthy donors, and relapsed/refractory patients were reported to have lower baseline TCR diversity still. Diversity was lower in patients who began nivolumab less than 1 year after ASCT, so these patients were left out of later analyses to avoid confounding by immune reconstitution. CD4+ but not CD8+ TCR diversity rose significantly by C4D1 (p=0.0027 vs p=0.16), most apparent in complete responders (p=0.02). Trial patients with a complete response had baseline diversity similar to that of newly diagnosed patients, while partial responders and progressors had significantly lower diversity. The study covered only a single clinical trial cohort, and the causes of the repertoire differences, possibly disease activity or prior therapy, were still not defined.

V is shortened by 4 bases, J by 2 bases, and the region joining them spans 13 bases. The CDR3 numbers 15 residues from cysteine through phenylalanine. CDR3 DNA only is kept here, 45 bases in frame from base 1. The CDR1 and CDR2 encoded by the germline V gene are SGDLS and YYNGEE. In light of the paper, this sample's time point label describes: cycle 4 day 1 (C4D1), after 5 to 7 weeks of nivolumab. Relapse after autologous stem cell transplantation had occurred in all trial patients, and cohorts A, B and C were distinguished by prior brentuximab vedotin exposure. A Miltenyi CD8+ T cell isolation kit was used for magnetic negative selection to purify CD8+ T cells from thawed PBMCs. A total of under 70 patients with relapsed/refractory classical Hodgkin lymphoma made up the trial cohort, and each patient's best overall response was complete response, partial response or progressive disease. Trial patients were treated with single-agent nivolumab in the multi-cohort phase II CheckMate 205 trial. Best overall response was determined by an independent review committee according to the 2007 International Working Group response criteria. Trial PBMCs were collected immediately before nivolumab initiation (C1D1) and during therapy at cycle 2 day 1 and cycle 4 day 1. Peripheral blood was collected in 8 mL Vacutainer Cell Preparation Tubes, from which PBMCs were isolated by centrifugation and then cryopreserved. Purified CD4+ and CD8+ fractions were prepared only for cases with an additional available PBMC sample. On LS columns in a quadroMACS separator, the magnetically labelled cells were depleted, and the flow-through was collected as the purified fraction.

The V gene is TRBV9 and the J gene is TRBJ2-1; the D gene is perhaps TRBD2, on 5 matching bases. The TCR originated in a human donor with classical Hodgkin lymphoma. The specimen comprised CD8+ T cells from blood, sampled before the fourth cycle of nivolumab. The base sequence is TGTGCCAGCAGCCCCCGGACGGGAACCTACAATGAGCAGTTCTTC. The translation is CASSPRTGTYNEQFF.